The next 9 T cell receptor beta chains were all read from a single sample in a study of blood T cell repertoires in COVID-19 (dated by TCRdb to about 2020). Library preparation employed the immunoSEQ multiplex PCR assay. Here the immuneACCESS table is served through TCRdb, limited to in-frame sequences with V and J called. Missing clones are a known gap in these copies; in checked studies unresolved V genes cover under half, and the rest lacks a known reason. This sample gives over 15,000 clones in total; 81% of them show up just once. The ten biggest clones cover more than 11% of the sample. Sequenced sample: peripheral blood. Source of these receptors: a man between 40 and 49 years old with active or convalescent COVID-19.

The table lists this clone with a count of one. The rearrangement joins TRBV11-2 to TRBJ1-6, with D maybe TRBD1 (6 bases). Germline CDR1 SGHAT, CDR2 FQNNGV. The CDR3 is 15 residues long. V gave up 2 bases and J gave up 8 bases, with 13 bases separating them. The CDR3 coding sequence is TGTGCCAGCAGCTTAACAGGGAAGATGGATTCACCCCTCCACTTT. Its protein product is CASSLTGKMDSPLHF.

The chain couples TRBV4-1 to TRBJ1-2; no definite D call. This CDR3 contains 14 residues. The germline gives CDR1 MGHRA, CDR2 YSYEKL. V was pared by 1 base and J by 4 bases, with 10 bases between. The CDR3 region is CASSQVEGSYGYTF. DNA for the CDR3: TGCGCCAGCAGCCAAGTTGAAGGGAGCTATGGCTACACCTTC.

The V gene is TRBV5-5, the J gene TRBJ2-7; D might be TRBD1 (6 bases). Deletions cut 3 bases from V and 2 bases from J, with 9 bases between. The length of the CDR3 is 13 residues. Germline V CDR1 and CDR2: SGHKS, YYEKEE (reference sequence). The CDR3 DNA sequence: TGTGCCAGCAGCTGGACAGAGCCCTACGAGCAGTACTTC. Its translation is CASSWTEPYEQYF.

This rearrangement joins TRBV27 to TRBJ2-1; D might be TRBD2 (5 bases). The length of the CDR3 is 15 residues. V was clipped by 2 bases and J by 4 bases, with 12 bases between them. Germline CDR1 and CDR2: MNHEY and SMNVEV (reference sequence). CDR3: CASSLKGRGYNEQFF. Written as DNA, the CDR3 is TGTGCCAGCAGTTTAAAAGGACGCGGGTACAATGAGCAGTTCTTC.

The sample holds a few counts of this clone. The chain combines TRBV11-3 with TRBJ2-1, with D unclear. Looked up from germline, CDR1 is SGHNT and CDR2 is YENEEA. The CDR3 has 15 amino acids. V dropped 4 bases and J dropped 0 bases, with 10 bases sitting between them. CDR3 residues: CASSSPLSSYNEQFF. As DNA, the CDR3 is TGTGCCAGCAGCTCCCCTTTGAGCTCCTACAATGAGCAGTTCTTC.

The rearrangement links TRBV5-5 to TRBJ1-2; D is possibly TRBD1 (5 bases). Germline V gene lookup returns CDR1 SGHKS and CDR2 YYEKEE (reference sequence). With 1 base removed from V and 6 bases from J, the gap between germline ends came to 19 bases. The CDR3 is 16 residues long. Here the CDR3 DNA reads TGTGCCAGCAGCTTGTCAATAAGTGCGGGGGGTAATGGCTACACCTTC. This encodes CASSLSISAGGNGYTF.

CDR3: CASSEVRPPQANIQYF. The CDR3, as DNA: TGTGCCAGCAGTGAAGTGCGGCCCCCTCAAGCAAACATTCAGTACTTC. This chain uses TRBV6-1 with TRBJ2-4; D remains ambiguous. The CDR3 length is 16 residues. Trimming took off 1 base at V and 6 bases at J, with 16 bases between the two ends. Germline CDR1 and CDR2: MNHNS and SASEGT.

This clone was recorded a few times. CDR3 in amino acids: CASSYLSSNSPLHF. The DNA for the CDR3 is TGTGCCAGCAGTTACCTTTCGAGTAATTCACCCCTCCACTTT. V is TRBV6-5 and J is TRBJ1-6; D is uncertain. V was clipped by 2 bases and J by 6 bases, with 8 bases between them. Per germline, CDR1 MNHEY and CDR2 SVGAGI. This CDR3 has 14 amino acids.

The chain recombines TRBV9 with TRBJ1-3; D uncertain. Germline V gene data show CDR1 as SGDLS and CDR2 as YYNGEE. The CDR3 length is 16 residues. Trimming cost V 7 bases and J 0 bases, with 17 bases left between them. CDR3 DNA sequence: TGTGCCAGCTCCCTCTCGGGGATCCCCTCTGGAAACACCATATATTTT. Translated: CASSLSGIPSGNTIYF.